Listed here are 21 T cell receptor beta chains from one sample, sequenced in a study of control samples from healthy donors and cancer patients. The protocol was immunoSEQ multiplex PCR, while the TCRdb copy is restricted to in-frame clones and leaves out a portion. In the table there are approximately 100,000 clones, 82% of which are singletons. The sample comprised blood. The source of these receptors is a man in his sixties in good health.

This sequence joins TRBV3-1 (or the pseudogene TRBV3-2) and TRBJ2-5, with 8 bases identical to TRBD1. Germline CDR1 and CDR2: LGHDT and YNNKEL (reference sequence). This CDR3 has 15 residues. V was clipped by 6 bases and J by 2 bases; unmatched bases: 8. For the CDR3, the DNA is TGTGCCAGCAGACCCGGACAGGGCGGGCAAGAGACCCAGTACTTC. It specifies CASRPGQGGQETQYF.

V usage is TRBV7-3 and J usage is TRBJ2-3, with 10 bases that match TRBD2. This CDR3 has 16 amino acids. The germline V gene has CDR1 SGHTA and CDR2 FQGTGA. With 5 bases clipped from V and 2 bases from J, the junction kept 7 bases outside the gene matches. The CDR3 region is CASSPFSGGSTDTQYF. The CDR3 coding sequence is TGTGCCAGCAGCCCCTTTAGCGGGGGGTCCACAGATACGCAGTATTTT.

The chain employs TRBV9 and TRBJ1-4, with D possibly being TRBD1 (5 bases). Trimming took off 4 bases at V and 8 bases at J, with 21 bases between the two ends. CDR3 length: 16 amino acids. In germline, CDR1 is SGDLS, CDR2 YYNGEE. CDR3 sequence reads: CASSPPTGGDYEKLFF. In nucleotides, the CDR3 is TGTGCCAGCAGCCCACCCACCGGGGGTGATTACGAAAAACTGTTTTTT.

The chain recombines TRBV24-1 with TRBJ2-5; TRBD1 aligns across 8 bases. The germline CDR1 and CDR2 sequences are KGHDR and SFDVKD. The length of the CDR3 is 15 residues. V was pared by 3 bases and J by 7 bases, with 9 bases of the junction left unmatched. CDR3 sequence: CATSDAGGDDGTQYF. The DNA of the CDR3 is TGTGCCACCAGTGATGCAGGGGGCGACGATGGGACCCAGTACTTC.

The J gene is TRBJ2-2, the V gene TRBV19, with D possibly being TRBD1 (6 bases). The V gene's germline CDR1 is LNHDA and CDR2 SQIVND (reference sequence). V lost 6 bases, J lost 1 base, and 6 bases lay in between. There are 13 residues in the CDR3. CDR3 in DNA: TGTGCCAGTAGGGACAGGAACACCGGGGAGCTGTTTTTT. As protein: CASRDRNTGELFF.

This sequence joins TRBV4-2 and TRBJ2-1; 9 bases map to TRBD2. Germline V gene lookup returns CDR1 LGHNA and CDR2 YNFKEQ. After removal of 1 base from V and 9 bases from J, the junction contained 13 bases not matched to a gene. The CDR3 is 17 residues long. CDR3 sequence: CASSQGLAGGPHGEQFF. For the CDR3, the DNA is TGTGCCAGCAGCCAAGGGTTGGCGGGAGGGCCACACGGTGAGCAGTTCTTC.

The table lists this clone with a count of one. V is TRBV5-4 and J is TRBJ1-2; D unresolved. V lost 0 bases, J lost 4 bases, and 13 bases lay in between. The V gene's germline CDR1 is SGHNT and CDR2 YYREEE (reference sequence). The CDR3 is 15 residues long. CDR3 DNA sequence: TGTGCCAGCAGCTTGGAAGGAGGGCCCCTCTATGGCTACACCTTC. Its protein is CASSLEGGPLYGYTF.

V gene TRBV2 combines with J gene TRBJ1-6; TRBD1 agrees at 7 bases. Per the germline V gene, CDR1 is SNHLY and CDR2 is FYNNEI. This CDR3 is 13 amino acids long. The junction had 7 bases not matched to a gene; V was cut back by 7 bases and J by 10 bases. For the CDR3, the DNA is TGTGCCAGCACGGCCAGGGGGGACTCACCCCTCCACTTT. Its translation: CASTARGDSPLHF.

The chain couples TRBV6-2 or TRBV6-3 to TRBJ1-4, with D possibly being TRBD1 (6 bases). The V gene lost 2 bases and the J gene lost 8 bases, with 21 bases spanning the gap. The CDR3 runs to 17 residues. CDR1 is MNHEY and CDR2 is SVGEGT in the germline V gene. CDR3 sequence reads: CASSYTSPGQSLEKLFF. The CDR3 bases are TGTGCCAGCAGTTACACGTCGCCGGGACAAAGTCTCGAAAAACTGTTTTTT.

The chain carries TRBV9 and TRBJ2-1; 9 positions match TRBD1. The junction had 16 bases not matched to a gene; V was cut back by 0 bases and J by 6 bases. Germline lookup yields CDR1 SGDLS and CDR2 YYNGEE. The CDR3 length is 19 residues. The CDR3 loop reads CASSVATLTRATGGNEQFF. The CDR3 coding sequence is TGTGCCAGCAGCGTAGCTACCCTCACCCGGGCGACAGGGGGCAATGAGCAGTTCTTC. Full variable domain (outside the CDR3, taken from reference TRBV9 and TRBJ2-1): DSGVTQTPKHLITATGQRVTLRCSPRSGDLSVYWYQQSLDQGLQFLIQYYNGEERAKGNILERFSAQQFPDLHSELNLSSLELGDSALYFCASSVATLTRATGGNEQFFGPGTRLTVL.

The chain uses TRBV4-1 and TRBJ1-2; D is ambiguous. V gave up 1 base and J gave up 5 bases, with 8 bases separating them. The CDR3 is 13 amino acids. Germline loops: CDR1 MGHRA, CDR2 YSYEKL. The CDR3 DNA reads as TGCGCCAGCAGCCAAGGCGATTGGTATGGCTACACCTTC. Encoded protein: CASSQGDWYGYTF.

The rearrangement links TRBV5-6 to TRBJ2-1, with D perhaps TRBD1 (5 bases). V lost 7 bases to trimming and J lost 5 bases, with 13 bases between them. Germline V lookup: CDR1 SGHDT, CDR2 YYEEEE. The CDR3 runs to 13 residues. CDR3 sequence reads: CASSRAGNNEQFF. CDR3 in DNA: TGTGCCAGCTCCAGGGCAGGTAACAATGAGCAGTTCTTC.

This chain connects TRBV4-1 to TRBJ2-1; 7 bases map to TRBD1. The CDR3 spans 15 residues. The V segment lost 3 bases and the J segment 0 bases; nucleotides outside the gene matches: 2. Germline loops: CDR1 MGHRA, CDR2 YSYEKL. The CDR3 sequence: CASSQAGGSYNEQFF. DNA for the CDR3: TGCGCCAGCAGCCAGGCAGGGGGCTCCTACAATGAGCAGTTCTTC.

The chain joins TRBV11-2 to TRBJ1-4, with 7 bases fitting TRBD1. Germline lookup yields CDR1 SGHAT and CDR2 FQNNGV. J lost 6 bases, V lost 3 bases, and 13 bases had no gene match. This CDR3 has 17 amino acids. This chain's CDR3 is CASSFRWAGTEDEKLFF. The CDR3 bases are TGTGCCAGCAGCTTCAGATGGGCCGGGACAGAGGATGAAAAACTGTTTTTT.

The CDR3 DNA is TGCGCCAGCAGCCCCCCCAGGGCCGGGGCCAACGTCCTGACTTTC. Protein product: CASSPPRAGANVLTF. This rearrangement joins TRBV5-1 to TRBJ2-6; D may be TRBD1 (5 bases). Trimming left V 4 bases short and J 4 bases short, with 12 bases between. CDR1 is SGHRS, CDR2 YFSETQ, per germline. The CDR3 covers 15 residues.

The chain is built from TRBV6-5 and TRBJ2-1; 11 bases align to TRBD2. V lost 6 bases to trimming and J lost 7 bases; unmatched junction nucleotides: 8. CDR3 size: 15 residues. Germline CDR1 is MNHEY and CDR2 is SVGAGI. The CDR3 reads CASRALAGVRNEQFF. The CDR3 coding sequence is TGTGCCAGCAGGGCACTAGCGGGAGTTAGGAATGAGCAGTTCTTC.

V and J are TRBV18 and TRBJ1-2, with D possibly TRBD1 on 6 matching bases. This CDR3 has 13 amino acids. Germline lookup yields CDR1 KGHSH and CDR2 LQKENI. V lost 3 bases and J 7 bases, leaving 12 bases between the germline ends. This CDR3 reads CASSPTGAGGYTF. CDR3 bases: TGTGCCAGCTCACCGACGGGGGCGGGTGGCTACACCTTC.

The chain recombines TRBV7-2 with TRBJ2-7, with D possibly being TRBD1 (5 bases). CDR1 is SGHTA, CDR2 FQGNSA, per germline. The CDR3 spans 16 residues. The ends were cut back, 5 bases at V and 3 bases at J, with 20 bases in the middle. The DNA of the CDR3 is TGTGCCAGCAGCCCCTCCCCTAGGGGTTATGTCTACGAGCAGTACTTC. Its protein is CASSPSPRGYVYEQYF.

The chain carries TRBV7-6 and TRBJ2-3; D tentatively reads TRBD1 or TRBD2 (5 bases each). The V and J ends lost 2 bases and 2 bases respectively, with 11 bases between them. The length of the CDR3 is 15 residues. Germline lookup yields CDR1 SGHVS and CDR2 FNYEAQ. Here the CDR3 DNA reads TGTGCCAGCAGCTTAACAGGACTTGCCACAGATACGCAGTATTTT. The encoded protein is CASSLTGLATDTQYF.

The CDR3 reads CASSPTSGANVLTF. Written as DNA, the CDR3 is TGTGCCAGCAGCCCGACGTCTGGGGCCAACGTCCTGACTTTC. The chain is built from TRBV7-7 and TRBJ2-6, with D hard to call. V was pared by 5 bases and J by 1 base, with 6 bases between. The CDR3 has 14 residues. Per germline, CDR1 SSHAT and CDR2 FNYEAQ (reference sequence).

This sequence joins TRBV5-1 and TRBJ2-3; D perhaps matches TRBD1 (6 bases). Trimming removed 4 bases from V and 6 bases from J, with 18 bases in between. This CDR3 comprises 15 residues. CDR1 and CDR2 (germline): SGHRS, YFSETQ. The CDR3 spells CASSEILGASDTQYF. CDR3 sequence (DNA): TGCGCCAGCAGCGAGATTTTGGGGGCGTCGGATACGCAGTATTTT.